This passage covers 15 T cell receptor beta chains from one sample sequenced in a study of OX40 agonist ivuxolimab in advanced cancers. Sequencing was performed with immunoSEQ multiplex PCR; in TCRdb, only in-frame clones are kept and a portion is missing. The repertoire holds 7,000 to 8,500 clones, with roughly 80% as singletons. The material sequenced was CD4+ or CD8+ T cells sorted from blood, taken in a trial of the OX40 agonist ivuxolimab. The receptors come from an adult with an advanced solid tumor such as melanoma, head and neck, liver or kidney cancer.

The chain links TRBV7-9 to TRBJ2-1; D is perhaps TRBD1 or TRBD2 (5 bases each). CDR3 length: 15 residues. CDR1 and CDR2 (germline): SEHNR, FQNEAQ (reference sequence). Trimming took 5 bases from V and 5 from J, leaving 16 bases between them. CDR3 protein: CASSDVEGPDNEQFF. CDR3 in DNA: TGTGCCAGCAGCGACGTTGAGGGGCCTGACAATGAGCAGTTCTTC.

The V call is TRBV4-1, the J call TRBJ2-7, with D perhaps TRBD1 (6 bases). Trimming pared 4 bases from V and 0 bases from J, leaving 16 bases between. Germline CDR1 is MGHRA and CDR2 is YSYEKL. The CDR3 is made up of 16 amino acids. CDR3 residues: CASSPLQGRSSYEQYF. For the CDR3, the DNA is TGCGCCAGCAGCCCTCTACAGGGTAGGAGCTCCTACGAGCAGTACTTC.

V usage is TRBV19 and J usage is TRBJ1-4; D is perhaps TRBD1 (5 bases). CDR3 size: 17 residues. The germline gives CDR1 LNHDA, CDR2 SQIVND (reference sequence). Between the trimmed V and J ends, which lost 4 bases and 0 bases, there was a span of 15 bases. The CDR3 sequence: CASSTKRDGATNEKLFF. CDR3 sequence (DNA): TGTGCCAGTAGTACCAAACGGGACGGTGCAACTAATGAAAAACTGTTTTTT.

The V gene is TRBV14, the J gene TRBJ2-5; TRBD2 matches 7 bases. CDR3 length: 15 residues. Germline V gene lookup returns CDR1 SGHDN and CDR2 FVKESK. Trimming at V came to 2 bases and at J to 3 bases, leaving 6 bases not matched to a gene. CDR3 amino acids: CASSQLVSGEETQYF. In DNA form, the CDR3 reads TGTGCCAGCAGCCAATTAGTGAGCGGGGAAGAGACCCAGTACTTC.

The chain joins TRBV11-2 to TRBJ2-5, with 8 positions matching TRBD1. The CDR3 sequence is 20 residues long. Germline trimming cut 0 bases from V and 0 bases from J; bases unmatched to any gene: 15. Germline CDR1 is SGHAT and CDR2 is FQNNGV. Written as DNA, the CDR3 is TGTGCCAGCAGCTTAGATCTAAGTGTGACAGGGGTTTGGTACCAAGAGACCCAGTACTTC. The encoded protein is CASSLDLSVTGVWYQETQYF.

The V and J genes are TRBV6-5 and TRBJ1-1; no clear D gene. The CDR3 contains 13 residues. Trimming pared 6 bases from V and 0 bases from J, leaving 8 bases between. Germline CDR1 and CDR2: MNHEY and SVGAGI. Here the CDR3 reads CASSVNMNTEAFF. As DNA, the CDR3 is TGTGCCAGCAGCGTGAATATGAACACTGAAGCTTTCTTT.

This clone was seen only once. This chain connects TRBV27 to TRBJ2-5; 7 positions match TRBD2. The ends lost 6 bases at V and 5 bases at J; junction bases unmatched: 6. This CDR3 has 13 amino acids. CDR1 is MNHEY, CDR2 SMNVEV, per germline (reference sequence). CDR3 nucleotide sequence: TGTGCCAGCAGCTCCGGACTAGATGAGACCCAGTACTTC. Amino acids: CASSSGLDETQYF.

This clone was recorded only once. The rearrangement links TRBV5-1 to TRBJ1-1; 8 bases are a match to TRBD1. This CDR3 has 15 residues. Germline V gives CDR1 SGHRS, CDR2 YFSETQ. Trimming removed 4 bases from V and 1 base from J; junction bases left unmatched: 6. The CDR3 coding sequence is TGCGCCAGCAGCACCGGGACAGGACCGAACACTGAAGCTTTCTTT. Its translation: CASSTGTGPNTEAFF.

V and J are TRBV5-6 and TRBJ1-2; TRBD1 is a possible D gene (5 bases). This CDR3 spans 19 amino acids. Between the trimmed V and J ends, which lost 4 bases and 3 bases, there was a span of 28 bases. Germline V CDR1 and CDR2: SGHDT, YYEEEE. DNA of the CDR3: TGTGCCAGCAGCCCGGGACCCCCGGATGGGGAGGGCTGGCACTATGGCTACACCTTC. It translates to CASSPGPPDGEGWHYGYTF.

J is TRBJ1-5 and V is TRBV7-9; 9 bases align to TRBD1. This CDR3 comprises 17 residues. The V gene end was trimmed by 5 bases and the J gene end by 5 bases; junction bases not matched to a gene: 13. Germline loops: CDR1 SEHNR, CDR2 FQNEAQ (reference sequence). CDR3 in amino acids: CASSQEGDRGYDQPQHF. The CDR3 bases are TGTGCCAGCAGCCAAGAAGGAGACAGGGGGTACGATCAGCCCCAGCATTTT.

The chain uses TRBV25-1 and TRBJ1-2, with TRBD1 matching over 7 bases. V lost 7 bases, J lost 3 bases, and 14 bases stayed unmatched. Germline CDR1 is MGHDK and CDR2 is SYGVNS. The CDR3 spans 16 residues. CDR3 loop: CASIGTGAGRDYGYTF. CDR3 DNA: TGTGCCAGCATTGGCACAGGGGCCGGGAGAGACTATGGCTACACCTTC.

The rearrangement joins TRBV30 to TRBJ2-5; D not resolved. The J call could be wrong; TRBJ2-7 is a better fit for the DNA end. From germline, CDR1 is GTSNPN and CDR2 SVGIG (reference sequence). CDR3 length: 12 residues. The CDR3 here is CAWNARPYEQYF. In DNA, the CDR3 is TGTGCCTGGAACGCCAGACCCTACGAGCAGTACTTC.

By sample share, this clone is large (0.1 to 1%). The chain combines TRBV5-4 with TRBJ1-3; D unresolved. V gave up 5 bases and J gave up 0 bases, with 12 bases separating them. Per germline, CDR1 SGHNT and CDR2 YYREEE (reference sequence). This CDR3 is built from 15 residues. CDR3 DNA sequence: TGTGCCAGCAGTCCCGGGCAGAGCTCTGGAAACACCATATATTTT. Translated: CASSPGQSSGNTIYF.

This rearrangement joins TRBV5-1 to TRBJ2-7; no definite D call. The CDR3 has 14 amino acids. V lost 2 bases and J lost 0, with 9 bases in between. The germline gives CDR1 SGHRS, CDR2 YFSETQ. CDR3 sequence: CASSLTDPSYEQYF. CDR3 sequence (DNA): TGCGCCAGCAGCTTAACCGACCCCTCCTACGAGCAGTACTTC. The full variable domain, its missing parts supplied by reference TRBV5-1 and TRBJ2-7, is KAGVTQTPRYLIKTRGQQVTLSCSPISGHRSVSWYQQTPGQGLQFLFEYFSETQRNKGNFPGRFSGRQFSNSRSEMNVSTLELGDSALYLCASSLTDPSYEQYFGPGTRLTVT.

The CDR3 reads CASSLRDRANEKLFF. The CDR3 DNA is TGTGCCAGCAGCTTAAGGGACAGGGCTAATGAAAAACTGTTTTTT. The V and J genes are TRBV13 and TRBJ1-4, with 9 bases aligning to TRBD1. V shed 2 bases, J shed 3 bases, and the junction held 1 base outside the gene matches. There are 15 residues in the CDR3. Looked up from germline, CDR1 is PRHDT and CDR2 is FYEKMQ (reference sequence).